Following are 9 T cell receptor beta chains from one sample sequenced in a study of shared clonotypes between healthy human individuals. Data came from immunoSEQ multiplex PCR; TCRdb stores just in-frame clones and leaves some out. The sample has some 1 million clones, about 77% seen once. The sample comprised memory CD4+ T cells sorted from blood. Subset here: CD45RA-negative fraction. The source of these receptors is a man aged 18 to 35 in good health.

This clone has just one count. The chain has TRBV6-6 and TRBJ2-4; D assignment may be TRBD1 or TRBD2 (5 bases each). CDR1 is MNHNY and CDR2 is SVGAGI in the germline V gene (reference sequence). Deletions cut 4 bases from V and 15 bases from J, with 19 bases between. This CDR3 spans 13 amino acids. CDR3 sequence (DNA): TGTGCCAGCAGTTCCGTCCGGGACCCAAGGCGGTACTTC. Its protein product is CASSSVRDPRRYF.

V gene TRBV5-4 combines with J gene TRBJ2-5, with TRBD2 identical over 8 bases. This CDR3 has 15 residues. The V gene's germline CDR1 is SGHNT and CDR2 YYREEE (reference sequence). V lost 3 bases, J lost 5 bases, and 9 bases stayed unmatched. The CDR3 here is CASSSGGAWGETQYF. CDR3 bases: TGTGCCAGCAGCTCCGGGGGGGCCTGGGGGGAGACCCAGTACTTC.

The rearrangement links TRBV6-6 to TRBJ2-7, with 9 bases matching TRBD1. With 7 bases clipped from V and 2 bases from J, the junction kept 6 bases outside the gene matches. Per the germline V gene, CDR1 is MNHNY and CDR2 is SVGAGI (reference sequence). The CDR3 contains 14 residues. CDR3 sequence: CASNNRGRTYEQYF. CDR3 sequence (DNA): TGTGCCAGCAATAACAGGGGGCGCACCTACGAGCAGTACTTC.

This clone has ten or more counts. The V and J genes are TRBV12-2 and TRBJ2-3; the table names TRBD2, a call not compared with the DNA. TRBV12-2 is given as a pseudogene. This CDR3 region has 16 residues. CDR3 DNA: TGTGCAAGTCGCCCCAGGTGGGGGGGGTTAGAAAATACGCAGTATTTT. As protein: CASRPRWGGLENTQYF.

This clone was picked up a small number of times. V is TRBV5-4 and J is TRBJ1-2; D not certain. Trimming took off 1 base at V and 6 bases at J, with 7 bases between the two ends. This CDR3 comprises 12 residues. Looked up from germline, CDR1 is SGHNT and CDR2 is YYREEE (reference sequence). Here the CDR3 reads CASSLSGNGYTF. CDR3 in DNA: TGTGCCAGCAGCTTGTCGGGGAATGGCTACACCTTC.

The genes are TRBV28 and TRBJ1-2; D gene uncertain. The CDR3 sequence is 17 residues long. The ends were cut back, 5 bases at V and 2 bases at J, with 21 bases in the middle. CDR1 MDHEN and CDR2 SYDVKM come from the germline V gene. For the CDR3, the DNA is TGTGCCAGCAGTCAATCTTCGACACCAAGGGCCAACTATGGCTACACCTTC. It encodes CASSQSSTPRANYGYTF.

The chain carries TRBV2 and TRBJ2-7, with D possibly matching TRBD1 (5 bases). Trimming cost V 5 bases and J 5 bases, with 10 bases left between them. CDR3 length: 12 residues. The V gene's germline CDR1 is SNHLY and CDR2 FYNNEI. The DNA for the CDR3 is TGTGCCAGCAGTTCCAGGGAAAACGAGCAGTACTTC. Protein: CASSSRENEQYF.

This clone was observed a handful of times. CDR3 loop: CASSFSTPNTEAFF. The CDR3 coding sequence is TGTGCCAGCAGCTTTTCAACCCCGAACACTGAAGCTTTCTTT. The chain combines TRBV11-2 with TRBJ1-1; no clear D. The CDR3 loop spans 14 amino acids. V dropped 3 bases and J dropped 1 base, with 9 bases sitting between them. Looked up from germline, CDR1 is SGHAT and CDR2 is FQNNGV. The complete variable domain, with remaining parts taken from reference TRBV11-2 and TRBJ1-1, reads EAGVAQSPRYKIIEKRQSVAFWCNPISGHATLYWYQQILGQGPKLLIQFQNNGVVDDSQLPKDRFSAERLKGVDSTLKIQPAKLEDSAVYLCASSFSTPNTEAFFGQGTRLTVV.

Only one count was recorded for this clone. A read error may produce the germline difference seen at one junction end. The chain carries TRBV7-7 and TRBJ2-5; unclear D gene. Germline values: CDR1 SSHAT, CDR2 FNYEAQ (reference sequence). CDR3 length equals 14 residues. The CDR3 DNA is TGTGCTAGCAGCTTAGGAGCTTCCCAAGAGACCCAGTACTTC. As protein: CASSLGASQETQYF.